A single sample is the source of the 8 T cell receptor beta chains below, sequenced in a study. MiXCR, applied by TCRdb to the 5' RACE reads, yields one record per CDR3 protein. Of 45,000 to 55,000 distinct CDR3 sequences in the sample, approximately 25% were seen once. The sample comprised tumor-infiltrating naive CD4+ T cells sorted from the breast tumor. Subset of the sample: naive CD4+ T cells, CD4+CD45RA+CD25-. Receptors were obtained from a female donor with breast cancer.

This clonotype was seen at least ten times. The chain links TRBV5-1 to TRBJ2-5; D is ambiguous. The length of the CDR3 is 13 residues. Deletions cut 1 base from V and 0 bases from J, with 4 bases between. Germline-derived CDR1 and CDR2 are SGHRS and YFSETQ. The CDR3, as DNA: TGCGCCAGCAGCTTGTCTAACCAAGAGACCCAGTACTTC. Translating it yields CASSLSNQETQYF.

The V and J genes are TRBV20-1 and TRBJ2-1, with 7 bases that match TRBD2. CDR3 size: 14 residues. V lost 2 bases, J lost 7 bases, and 8 bases stayed unmatched. The germline V gene encodes CDR1 DFQATT and CDR2 SNEGSKA (reference sequence). The CDR3 region has the DNA TGCAGTGCTAGACAGGCGACTAGCCTTAATGAGCAGTTCTTC. This codes for CSARQATSLNEQFF.

The rearrangement joins TRBV7-2 to TRBJ2-3; D remains ambiguous. In germline, CDR1 is SGHTA, CDR2 FQGNSA. The CDR3 spans 15 residues. V was pared by 2 bases and J by 0 bases, with 9 bases between. The CDR3 DNA reads TGTGCCAGCAGCTTAATGGGAACGAGCACAGATACGCAGTATTTT. Its protein product is CASSLMGTSTDTQYF.

The chain employs TRBV7-2 and TRBJ2-7; 9 bases are shared with TRBD2. The germline V gene has CDR1 SGHTA and CDR2 FQGNSA. Trimming at V came to 3 bases and at J to 5 bases, leaving 5 bases not matched to a gene. The CDR3 runs 14 residues. This CDR3 is CASSFSGSSDEQYF. In DNA form, the CDR3 reads TGTGCCAGCAGCTTTAGCGGGAGTAGCGACGAGCAGTACTTC.

This clonotype was counted a few times. The V and J genes are TRBV5-1 and TRBJ1-1; no clear D gene. CDR1 is SGHRS and CDR2 is YFSETQ in the germline V gene. The CDR3 is 14 amino acids. V lost 1 base, J lost 1 base, and 8 bases lay in between. The CDR3 is CASSLRVKNTEAFF. CDR3 DNA: TGCGCCAGCAGCTTGCGGGTCAAGAACACTGAAGCTTTCTTT.

The chain joins TRBV18 to TRBJ1-1; D call uncertain. The ends were cut back, 2 bases at V and 1 base at J, with 8 bases in the middle. Germline CDR1 KGHSH, CDR2 LQKENI. This CDR3 comprises 14 residues. CDR3 amino acids: CASSPIPRNTEAFF. The CDR3 coding sequence is TGTGCCAGCTCACCAATCCCGCGGAACACTGAAGCTTTCTTT.

This clonotype has a count of ten or more. The V call is TRBV9, the J call TRBJ1-1; tentative D call: TRBD1 (6 bases). This CDR3 region has 15 residues. Trimming pared 4 bases from V and 1 base from J, leaving 14 bases between. Per germline, CDR1 SGDLS and CDR2 YYNGEE. CDR3 in amino acids: CASSITTGGNTEAFF. The CDR3 bases are TGTGCCAGCAGCATCACGACAGGAGGGAACACTGAAGCTTTCTTT.

As concerns this clonotype: The CDR3 carries no conserved terminal phenylalanine or tryptophan, so it likely arises from a read error. The rearrangement uses TRBV9 and TRBJ2-7; 8 bases line up with TRBD2. From germline, CDR1 is SGDLS and CDR2 YYNGEE. V trimming: 0 bases; J trimming: 5 bases; junction bases outside the gene matches: 7. This CDR3 comprises 15 residues. The CDR3 DNA is TGTGCCAGCAGCGTAGGTCCTAGCGGGCTCGACGAGCAGTACATC. Residues: CASSVGPSGLDEQYI.